Listed here are 10 T cell receptor beta chains from one sample, sequenced in a study of long-term antiretroviral therapy in people with HIV. Survey-level immunoSEQ v3.0 assays were run. The repertoire was sequenced with immunoSEQ multiplex PCR; TCRdb's copy has only in-frame clones and lacks some. The profile shows about 23,000 clones, approximately 80% of them singletons. The sample consisted of unsorted PBMCs, taken 4.1 to 4.5 years after starting antiretroviral therapy. The receptors were gathered from a young man with HIV.

V is TRBV5-1 and J is TRBJ1-5; D is perhaps TRBD1 (6 bases). CDR3 length equals 13 residues. CDR1 SGHRS and CDR2 YFSETQ come from the germline V gene. Trimming took off 4 bases at V and 4 bases at J, with 9 bases between the two ends. This chain's CDR3 is CASSAGQNQPQHF. CDR3 coding DNA: TGCGCCAGCAGCGCAGGACAGAATCAGCCCCAGCATTTT. The complete variable domain, with remaining parts taken from reference TRBV5-1 and TRBJ1-5, reads KAGVTQTPRYLIKTRGQQVTLSCSPISGHRSVSWYQQTPGQGLQFLFEYFSETQRNKGNFPGRFSGRQFSNSRSEMNVSTLELGDSALYLCASSAGQNQPQHFGDGTRLSIL.

The chain employs TRBV6-5 and TRBJ1-2, with TRBD1 matching over 8 bases. CDR3 length: 15 amino acids. CDR1 and CDR2 (germline): MNHEY, SVGAGI. The V gene end was trimmed by 2 bases and the J gene end by 3 bases; junction bases not matched to a gene: 5. CDR3 loop: CASSYQAGGYYGYTF. The DNA for the CDR3 is TGTGCCAGCAGTTACCAGGCAGGGGGCTACTATGGCTACACCTTC.

This chain joins TRBV4-1 and TRBJ1-4; no reliable D call. Deletions cut 6 bases from V and 8 bases from J, with 16 bases between. Germline CDR1 MGHRA, CDR2 YSYEKL. The CDR3 is made up of 14 amino acids. The CDR3 protein is CASSSEGGGEKLFF. The DNA for the CDR3 is TGCGCCAGCAGTTCGGAGGGAGGAGGGGAAAAACTGTTTTTT.

V gene TRBV28 combines with J gene TRBJ2-7, with a possible D match to TRBD1 (7 bases). From germline, CDR1 is MDHEN and CDR2 SYDVKM. V was clipped by 10 bases and J by 2 bases, with 21 bases between them. CDR3 length: 15 residues. CDR3 in DNA: TGTGCCACCACGCGGGATAGGGGGCAGGCCTACGAGCAGTACTTC. It yields the protein CATTRDRGQAYEQYF.

The chain couples TRBV7-9 to TRBJ2-2, with TRBD1 as a possible D gene (5 bases). CDR1 and CDR2 (germline): SEHNR, FQNEAQ (reference sequence). This CDR3 comprises 12 residues. V was cut by 5 bases and J by 5 bases, with 6 bases left in between. CDR3 DNA sequence: TGTGCCAGCAGCCCAGGGACCGGGGAGCTGTTTTTT. This codes for CASSPGTGELFF.

The chain carries TRBV5-1 and TRBJ2-2; D may correspond to TRBD1 or TRBD2 (5 bases each). Germline CDR1 and CDR2: SGHRS and YFSETQ. The CDR3 loop spans 14 amino acids. The germline V and J ends were trimmed by 4 bases and 4 bases, with 11 bases remaining between them. CDR3 in amino acids: CASSGGPGTGELFF. The DNA for the CDR3 is TGCGCCAGCAGCGGGGGTCCGGGCACCGGGGAGCTGTTTTTT.

The chain couples TRBV18 to TRBJ1-5; weak D call: TRBD1 (5 bases). This CDR3 comprises 13 residues. The V gene's germline CDR1 is KGHSH and CDR2 LQKENI. V was trimmed by 6 bases and J by 10 bases, leaving 16 bases between them. CDR3: CASSGGDGRPQHF. The CDR3, as DNA: TGTGCCAGCTCCGGAGGGGACGGGCGTCCCCAGCATTTT.

The V call is TRBV11-2, the J call TRBJ2-1; D may be TRBD1 (6 bases). The CDR3 contains 16 residues. Deletions cut 4 bases from V and 0 bases from J, with 13 bases between. CDR1 and CDR2 (germline): SGHAT, FQNNGV. The CDR3 region has the DNA TGTGCCAGCAGCTCCTCACAGGGTGGCTCCTACAATGAGCAGTTCTTC. It translates to CASSSSQGGSYNEQFF.

The V call is TRBV5-4, the J call TRBJ2-5; TRBD2 matches at 11 bases. The DNA end lines up better with TRBJ2-7; the J call may be wrong. The germline V gene encodes CDR1 SGHNT and CDR2 YYREEE (reference sequence). The CDR3 runs 15 residues. The CDR3: CASSGGLAANYEQYF. The CDR3 DNA follows: TGTGCCAGCAGCGGGGGACTAGCGGCAAACTACGAGCAGTACTTC.

V usage is TRBV5-6 and J usage is TRBJ1-3; D remains ambiguous. Germline loops: CDR1 SGHDT, CDR2 YYEEEE. The CDR3 covers 15 residues. The ends were cut back, 4 bases at V and 0 bases at J, with 11 bases in the middle. The CDR3 coding sequence is TGTGCCAGCAGCCCCGGGTCAAGCTCTGGAAACACCATATATTTT. It is translated as CASSPGSSSGNTIYF.